A single sample is the source of the 21 T cell receptor beta chains below, sequenced in a study of T cells in Graves' hyperthyroidism and ophthalmopathy. The investigators amplified TCR beta CDR3 regions from RNA transcripts. The HTBI primer set was used in a first-round RT-PCR of the TCR CDR3. TCRdb re-derived calls from the multiplex PCR reads in MiXCR, one entry per CDR3 protein. The sample includes hundreds of thousands of distinct CDR3 sequences, around a sixth of them seen just once. The sample comprised blood. The receptors shown here come from a woman aged 50 to 60 with Graves' hyperthyroidism that later progressed to Graves' ophthalmopathy.

The genes are TRBV4-1 and TRBJ1-1; D ambiguous. The V and J ends lost 1 base and 10 bases respectively, with 19 bases between them. Germline V CDR1 and CDR2: MGHRA, YSYEKL. The length of the CDR3 is 15 residues. CDR3 region: CASSQVPPIEQGAFF. CDR3 bases: TGCGCCAGCAGCCAAGTACCACCAATTGAACAAGGAGCTTTCTTT.

This chain joins TRBV6-5 and TRBJ1-2; the D gene is possibly TRBD1 (6 bases). The CDR3 has 16 residues. The germline V gene has CDR1 MNHEY and CDR2 SVGAGI. The V end lost 7 bases, the J end lost 6 bases, and 24 bases lay between the germline ends. The DNA of the CDR3 is TGTGCCAGCATTAGGCGCCAACAGGGCAGGGTGCATGGCTACACCTTC. Its translation: CASIRRQQGRVHGYTF.

CDR3 in DNA: TGTGCCACCAGTGATTTGCCGCGGACTAGCAGGGAAACAGATACGCAGTATTTT. Translating it yields CATSDLPRTSRETDTQYF. The chain employs TRBV24-1 and TRBJ2-3, with 8 positions matching TRBD2. The CDR3 spans 18 residues. Per the germline V gene, CDR1 is KGHDR and CDR2 is SFDVKD. After removal of 0 bases from V and 3 bases from J, the junction contained 10 bases not matched to a gene.

On this clonotype: Mismatch with germline at one junction end may stem from a read error. The chain joins TRBV5-1 to TRBJ2-3; perhaps D is TRBD1 or TRBD2 (5 bases each). This CDR3 spans 14 amino acids. CDR1 is SGHRS, CDR2 YFSETQ, per germline. CDR3 region: CASWGTYSTDTQYF. The CDR3 DNA sequence: TGCGCCAGCTGGGGGACCTATAGCACAGATACGCAGTATTTC. Supplemented by reference TRBV5-1 and TRBJ2-3, the full variable domain reads KAGVTQTPRYLIKTRGQQVTLSCSPISGHRSVSWYQQTPGQGLQFLFEYFSETQRNKGNFPGRFSGRQFSNSRSEMNVSTLELGDSALYLCASWGTYSTDTQYFGPGTRLTVL.

This clonotype was seen more than once but under ten times. For the CDR3, the DNA is TGTGCCAGCAGTTACTCGAACCTTCCGGGACAGCAATACACAGATACGCAGTATTTT. As protein: CASSYSNLPGQQYTDTQYF. This chain connects TRBV6-2 or TRBV6-3 to TRBJ2-3; TRBD1 matches at 7 bases. The trim removed 0 bases at V and 2 bases at J, leaving 14 bases unmatched. Looked up from germline, CDR1 is MNHEY and CDR2 is SVGEGT. There are 19 residues in the CDR3.

The rearrangement uses TRBV5-4 and TRBJ2-1, with TRBD1 identical over 8 bases. V shed 4 bases and J 6 bases; nucleotides not matched to a gene: 9. The CDR3 is 15 amino acids. Germline-derived CDR1 and CDR2 are SGHNT and YYREEE (reference sequence). The CDR3: CASSIRQGLSNEQFF. In DNA form, the CDR3 reads TGTGCCAGCAGCATACGACAGGGGCTTTCCAATGAGCAGTTCTTC.

This clonotype occurred a few times. This chain connects TRBV25-1 to TRBJ2-1; 10 bases map to TRBD1. Germline values: CDR1 MGHDK, CDR2 SYGVNS. CDR3 length equals 13 residues. The V segment lost 4 bases and the J segment 9 bases; nucleotides outside the gene matches: 3. The CDR3: CASSAGQGSEQFF. The CDR3 DNA sequence: TGTGCCAGCAGTGCGGGACAGGGGAGTGAGCAGTTCTTC. The whole variable domain, remainder taken from reference TRBV25-1 and TRBJ2-1, is EADIYQTPRYLVIGTGKKITLECSQTMGHDKMYWYQQDPGMELHLIHYSYGVNSTEKGDLSSESTVSRIRTEHFPLTLESARPSHTSQYLCASSAGQGSEQFFGPGTRLTVL.

V is TRBV6-2 or TRBV6-3 and J is TRBJ1-5; D gene unclear. V shed 2 bases and J shed 3 bases, with 5 bases lying between them. This CDR3 contains 13 residues. In germline, CDR1 is MNHEY, CDR2 SVGEGT. CDR3: CASSYRPNQPQHF. The DNA for the CDR3 is TGTGCCAGCAGTTACAGGCCCAATCAGCCCCAGCATTTT.

This clonotype has a count of ten or more. The chain carries TRBV7-2 and TRBJ2-3, with D possibly matching TRBD2 (6 bases). This CDR3 comprises 14 residues. Germline CDR1 reads SGHTA; CDR2 reads FQGNSA. Trimming removed 8 bases from V and 2 bases from J, with 14 bases in between. The CDR3 protein is CASAWDSHTDTQYF. The CDR3 DNA follows: TGTGCCAGCGCCTGGGACTCACACACAGATACGCAGTATTTT.

V usage is TRBV6-1 and J usage is TRBJ2-2, with 8 bases lining up with TRBD2. Germline V gives CDR1 MNHNS, CDR2 SASEGT. The ends lost 5 bases at V and 7 bases at J; junction bases unmatched: 6. This CDR3 contains 14 residues. CDR3 in amino acids: CASSPGTSSGELFF. The CDR3 DNA follows: TGTGCCAGCAGTCCCGGGACTAGTAGCGGGGAGCTGTTTTTT.

This clonotype has ten or more counts. This chain links TRBV3-1 with TRBJ2-3, with no clear D. The CDR3 is made up of 15 amino acids. CDR1 is LGHDT and CDR2 is YNNKEL in the germline V gene (reference sequence). V lost 0 bases to trimming and J lost 6 bases, with 13 bases between them. CDR3 loop: CASSQESSGFDTQYF. In DNA form, the CDR3 reads TGTGCCAGCAGCCAAGAGTCGTCGGGTTTTGATACGCAGTATTTT.

This clonotype was picked up a small number of times. V usage is TRBV6-1 and J usage is TRBJ1-2, with 7 bases that match TRBD1. CDR1 and CDR2 (germline): MNHNS, SASEGT. Trimming cost V 1 base and J 6 bases; bases outside gene matches: 8. This CDR3 region has 15 residues. Written as DNA, the CDR3 is TGTGCCAGCAGTGAAGATGGATTGACAGGGCATGGCTACACCTTC. Its translation is CASSEDGLTGHGYTF.

The chain employs TRBV5-1 and TRBJ1-2, with D possibly TRBD1 on 6 matching bases. Trimming shortened V by 4 bases and J by 6 bases, and 10 bases separated the two germline ends. Germline CDR1 reads SGHRS; CDR2 reads YFSETQ. The CDR3 runs 12 residues. In DNA, the CDR3 is TGCGCCAGCAGCCCCCGGACAGATGGCTACACCTTC. Its protein product is CASSPRTDGYTF.

This clonotype was seen only a few times. The gene calls are TRBV10-3 and TRBJ2-7; possibly TRBD2 for D (6 bases). The CDR3 runs to 13 residues. V lost 0 bases, J lost 5 bases, and 8 bases lay in between. The germline gives CDR1 ENHRY, CDR2 SYGVKD. The CDR3 sequence: CAISESREDEQYF. Written as DNA, the CDR3 is TGTGCCATCAGTGAGTCGAGGGAGGACGAGCAGTACTTC.

This clonotype has a handful of counts. The rearrangement links TRBV4-2 to TRBJ1-1; the match to TRBD1 covers 9 bases. This CDR3 has 20 amino acids. The V and J ends lost 2 bases and 1 base, in that order; junction bases with no gene match: 17. Germline V lookup: CDR1 LGHNA, CDR2 YNFKEQ. The CDR3 DNA reads as TGTGCCAGCAGCCAAACCGCCCCCCCGGACAGGGGAATAAGGAACACTGAAGCTTTCTTT. This codes for CASSQTAPPDRGIRNTEAFF.

This clonotype occurred a few times. The chain joins TRBV4-1 to TRBJ1-2, with 7 bases aligning to TRBD1. J gave up 8 bases and V 7 bases, and 10 bases lay outside the gene matches. Germline V lookup: CDR1 MGHRA, CDR2 YSYEKL. This CDR3 has 13 amino acids. The CDR3 bases are TGCGCCAGCACCTTAACAGGGGATGACGGCTACACCTTC. Translating it yields CASTLTGDDGYTF.

Concerning this clonotype itself: A read error is possible here, since a much larger clone lies one base away. The conserved phenylalanine or tryptophan normally closing the CDR3 is absent here, so this likely arose from a read error. The chain has TRBV3-1 and TRBJ1-2, with D unclear. The V end lost 4 bases, the J end lost 2 bases, and 11 bases lay between the germline ends. From germline, CDR1 is LGHDT and CDR2 YNNKEL (reference sequence). The CDR3 consists of 14 residues. CDR3 in amino acids: CASSPLVGNYGYTS. The CDR3 DNA is TGTGCCAGCAGCCCCTTGGTTGGGAACTATGGCTACACCTCC.

This clonotype was observed a few times. This rearrangement joins TRBV3-1 to TRBJ1-6; D ambiguous. Germline values: CDR1 LGHDT, CDR2 YNNKEL (reference sequence). This CDR3 is 16 amino acids long. The V gene lost 3 bases and the J gene lost 2 bases, with 11 bases spanning the gap. The CDR3 protein is CASSQTATTYNSPLHF. Written as DNA, the CDR3 is TGTGCCAGCAGCCAGACCGCCACCACCTATAATTCACCCCTCCACTTT.

This clonotype was seen a few times. The chain carries TRBV13 and TRBJ2-7; 8 bases fit TRBD1. The CDR3 consists of 14 residues. CDR1 is PRHDT, CDR2 FYEKMQ, per germline (reference sequence). J lost 4 bases, V lost 5 bases, and 7 bases had no gene match. Here the CDR3 DNA reads TGTGCCAGCAGCGCCGGGACAGGCGAATACGAGCAGTACTTC. It codes for CASSAGTGEYEQYF.

This clonotype was picked up many times. J is TRBJ2-3 and V is TRBV28; D gene ambiguous. Trimming took off 1 base at V and 1 base at J, with 9 bases between the two ends. This CDR3 comprises 15 residues. CDR1 MDHEN and CDR2 SYDVKM come from the germline V gene. CDR3 DNA: TGTGCCAGCAGTTTATTCCCCCGCGGCACAGATACGCAGTATTTT. Translating it yields CASSLFPRGTDTQYF.

The rearrangement uses TRBV6-2 or TRBV6-3 and TRBJ2-3; D is unresolved. Looked up from germline, CDR1 is MNHEY and CDR2 is SVGEGT. The CDR3 consists of 16 residues. V shed 6 bases and J shed 0 bases, with 16 bases lying between them. The DNA of the CDR3 is TGTGCCAGCAGCGCCTTGGCAGCCCCTAGCACAGATACGCAGTATTTT. It codes for CASSALAAPSTDTQYF.